This TCR beta chain was profiled in a study of blood T cell repertoires in COVID-19. The repertoire was sequenced with immunoSEQ multiplex PCR; TCRdb's copy has only in-frame clones and lacks some. Altogether 450,000 to 600,000 clones are present, around 90% being singletons, with the ten largest covering 0.7%. Concerning this clone: A read error may produce the germline difference seen at one junction end.

The germline V gene encodes CDR1 SSHAT and CDR2 FNYEAQ (reference sequence). CDR3 length: 16 residues. This clonotype originated in a woman aged 18-29 years who had recovered from COVID-19. This rearrangement joins TRBV7-7 to TRBJ2-1, with 10 bases that match TRBD2. The sample was PBMCs or T cells enriched from blood (not recorded which). The CDR3 sequence is CASSLGSGGEANEQFF. The CDR3 DNA sequence: TGTGCTAGCAGCCTCGGGAGCGGGGGGGAAGCCAATGAGCAGTTCTTC.